These 26 T cell receptor beta chains originate from one sample sequenced in a study of T cells expressing NK-cell markers. With the 5' RACE reads reprocessed, TCRdb shows one record per CDR3 protein and no DNA. The sample data list 400,000 to 450,000 distinct CDR3 sequences. Material: blood T cells: a sorted CD56 or NKG2C T cell subset, CD4+ or CD8+ T cells, or bulk PBMC T cells (not recorded which). The origin of the receptors is a woman between 18 and 75 years old in good health.

The rearrangement joins TRBV7-3 to TRBJ2-3; TCRdb calls TRBD1, which cannot be checked without DNA. Per germline, CDR1 SGHTA and CDR2 FQGTGA. The CDR3 length is 15 residues. The CDR3 region is CASALRDSNTDTQYF. Full variable domain (rest looked up from reference TRBV7-3 and TRBJ2-3): GAGVSQTPSNKVTEKGKYVELRCDPISGHTALYWYRQSLGQGPEFLIYFQGTGAADDSGLPNDRFFAVRPEGSVSTLKIQRTERGDSAVYLCASALRDSNTDTQYFGPGTRLTVL.

The chain recombines TRBV4-3 with TRBJ1-1; the D gene TCRdb calls, TRBD1, cannot be checked with no DNA. Looked up from germline, CDR1 is LGHNA and CDR2 is YSLEER. The CDR3 is 14 residues long. The CDR3 here is CASSKGRGYTEAFF.

The V gene is TRBV3-1, the J gene TRBJ1-5; TCRdb's D call, TRBD1, is unchecked because there is no DNA. This CDR3 contains 15 residues. CDR1 and CDR2 from the germline V gene are LGHDT and YNNKEL (reference sequence). The CDR3 reads CASSQGGQNNQPQHF.

The chain has TRBV12-3 or TRBV12-4 and TRBJ1-1. The CDR3 loop spans 16 amino acids. The CDR3 sequence is CASSSSGGPVNTEAFF.

The genes are TRBV20-1 and TRBJ1-3; the D call from TCRdb, TRBD1, cannot be confirmed without DNA. Germline CDR1 reads DFQATT; CDR2 reads SNEGSKA (reference sequence). The CDR3 is 12 residues long. CDR3 residues: CGAGASGNTIYF.

This sequence joins TRBV19 and TRBJ2-3; TCRdb's D call of TRBD2 is untestable without DNA. This CDR3 is 14 amino acids long. CDR1 is LNHDA and CDR2 is SQIVND in the germline V gene (reference sequence). This CDR3 reads CASRTTYRTDTQYF.

V is TRBV25-1 and J is TRBJ1-3; TCRdb reports TRBD1, a call that lacks DNA to check it against. The CDR3 spans 14 residues. CDR1 is MGHDK and CDR2 is SYGVNS in the germline V gene. CDR3 residues: CASSARTGRDTIYF.

This sequence joins TRBV5-4 and TRBJ2-1; there is no DNA to check the TCRdb D call of TRBD2. The germline V gene encodes CDR1 SGHNT and CDR2 YYREEE (reference sequence). The CDR3 loop spans 13 amino acids. The CDR3 spells CASSGGLVGEQFF.

The CDR3 sequence: CASSGPAGELFF. V gene TRBV5-6 combines with J gene TRBJ2-2; checking the TCRdb D call of TRBD1 is not possible without DNA. The CDR3 contains 12 residues. Germline CDR1 is SGHDT and CDR2 is YYEEEE.

The chain links TRBV11-2 to TRBJ1-2. The CDR3 loop spans 18 amino acids. Per the germline V gene, CDR1 is SGHAT and CDR2 is FQNNGV. CDR3 sequence reads: CASSLGGGHPGLTPHYTF. Filled out from reference TRBV11-2 and TRBJ1-2, the complete variable domain reads EAGVAQSPRYKIIEKRQSVAFWCNPISGHATLYWYQQILGQGPKLLIQFQNNGVVDDSQLPKDRFSAERLKGVDSTLKIQPAKLEDSAVYLCASSLGGGHPGLTPHYTFGSGTRLTVV.

The genes are TRBV20-1 and TRBJ2-1. CDR3 size: 11 residues. Germline assignment: CDR1 DFQATT and CDR2 SNEGSKA (reference sequence). The CDR3 reads CSAGLGYEQFF.

The rearrangement uses TRBV28 and TRBJ1-5; lacking DNA, the TRBD1 call made by TCRdb goes unchecked. The CDR3 is 21 amino acids. Germline V gene sequence: CDR1 MDHEN, CDR2 SYDVKM. CDR3: CASSPDRTGTGGPYSNQPQHF.

The rearrangement links TRBV29-1 to TRBJ2-7. The germline V gene encodes CDR1 SQVTM and CDR2 ANQGSEA. The CDR3 is 11 amino acids. Here the CDR3 reads CSVSVNYEQYF.

The rearrangement uses TRBV10-1 and TRBJ2-1; TCRdb's D call of TRBD1 is untestable without DNA. This CDR3 has 17 amino acids. Germline-derived CDR1 and CDR2 are WNHNN and SYGVQD (reference sequence). CDR3 protein: CASSTTGTGSSYNEQFF.

The V call is TRBV27, the J call TRBJ1-2; TCRdb's D call of TRBD1 is untestable without DNA. Germline V lookup: CDR1 MNHEY, CDR2 SMNVEV (reference sequence). CDR3 length equals 12 residues. CDR3 protein: CASTTGGGGYTF.

The chain links TRBV20-1 to TRBJ2-7. The CDR3 covers 14 residues. CDR1 and CDR2 from the germline V gene are DFQATT and SNEGSKA (reference sequence). Here the CDR3 reads CSATWTSSSYEQYF.

V gene TRBV6-1 combines with J gene TRBJ2-1; TCRdb's D call of TRBD2 is untestable without DNA. Looked up from germline, CDR1 is MNHNS and CDR2 is SASEGT. The CDR3 extends over 13 amino acids. This CDR3 reads CASSTLTGGEQFF.

The rearrangement uses TRBV2 and TRBJ1-1; TCRdb's D call, TRBD1, is unchecked because there is no DNA. The germline gives CDR1 SNHLY, CDR2 FYNNEI. CDR3 length: 15 amino acids. The CDR3 loop reads CASSDFGGELTEAFF. Based on the CDR3 plus reference TRBV2 and TRBJ1-1, the full variable domain is EPEVTQTPSHQVTQMGQEVILRCVPISNHLYFYWYRQILGQKVEFLVSFYNNEISEKSEIFDDQFSVERPDGSNFTLKIRSTKLEDSAMYFCASSDFGGELTEAFFGQGTRLTVV.

The chain carries TRBV2 and TRBJ2-1; TCRdb's D gene call, TRBD2, goes unchecked for lack of DNA. Germline V gives CDR1 SNHLY, CDR2 FYNNEI. CDR3 length: 18 residues. CDR3 sequence: CASGRGGSGREVRNEQFF.

The V and J genes are TRBV11-2 and TRBJ2-1. Germline CDR1 and CDR2: SGHAT and FQNNGV. This CDR3 is 14 amino acids long. CDR3 sequence: CASSLGADGDEQFF.

The chain links TRBV29-1 to TRBJ2-1. The CDR3 length is 15 residues. Germline CDR1 is SQVTM and CDR2 is ANQGSEA. The CDR3 is CSVEGGRRSYNEQFF.

The chain links TRBV19 to TRBJ2-1. The CDR3 length is 14 residues. CDR1 and CDR2 from the germline V gene are LNHDA and SQIVND (reference sequence). This CDR3 is CASSPVDWSNEQFF. The entire variable domain, with the rest obtained from reference TRBV19 and TRBJ2-1, is as follows: DGGITQSPKYLFRKEGQNVTLSCEQNLNHDAMYWYRQDPGQGLRLIYYSQIVNDFQKGDIAEGYSVSREKKESFPLTVTSAQKNPTAFYLCASSPVDWSNEQFFGPGTRLTVL.

The chain is built from TRBV3-1 and TRBJ2-3; there is no DNA to check the TCRdb D call of TRBD2. Germline loops: CDR1 LGHDT, CDR2 YNNKEL (reference sequence). CDR3 length: 14 residues. CDR3 sequence reads: CASSQADFTDTQYF.

The chain is built from TRBV7-2 and TRBJ2-5. CDR1 SGHTA and CDR2 FQGNSA come from the germline V gene. This CDR3 spans 13 amino acids. CDR3 region: CASSFLVQETQYF.

The gene calls are TRBV4-3 and TRBJ2-3; the D call of TRBD1 rests on TCRdb alone, since no DNA is present to check it. The CDR3 totals 12 residues. Germline V lookup: CDR1 LGHNA, CDR2 YSLEER. The CDR3 loop is CASSLGRGTTYF.

The chain's CDR3 is CASSLQLQPNYGYTF. The V gene is TRBV12-3 or TRBV12-4, the J gene TRBJ1-2. This CDR3 is 15 amino acids long.